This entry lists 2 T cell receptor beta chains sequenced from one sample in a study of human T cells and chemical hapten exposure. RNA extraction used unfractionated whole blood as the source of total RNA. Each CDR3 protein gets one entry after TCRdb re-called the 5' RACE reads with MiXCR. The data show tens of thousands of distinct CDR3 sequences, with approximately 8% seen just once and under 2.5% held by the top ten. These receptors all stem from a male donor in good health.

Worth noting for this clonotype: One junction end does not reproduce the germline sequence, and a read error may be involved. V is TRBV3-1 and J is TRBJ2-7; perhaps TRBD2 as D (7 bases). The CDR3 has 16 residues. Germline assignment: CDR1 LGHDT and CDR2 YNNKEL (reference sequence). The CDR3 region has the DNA TGTGCCATCAGCCAAGATTGGGGCGGGGGCGCCTACGAGCAGTACTTC. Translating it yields CAISQDWGGGAYEQYF.

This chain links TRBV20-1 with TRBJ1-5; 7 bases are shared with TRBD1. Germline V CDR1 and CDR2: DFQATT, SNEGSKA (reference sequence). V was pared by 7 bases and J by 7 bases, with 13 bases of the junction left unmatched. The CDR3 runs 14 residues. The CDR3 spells CSVSRRGIGQPQHF. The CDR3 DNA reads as TGCAGTGTATCCCGCAGGGGGATCGGACAGCCCCAGCATTTT.